This T cell receptor (beta chain) was recorded in a study of T cells after yellow fever vaccination. General observations from the study: There was a small share of clonotypes that showed up in both the CD4 and CD8 compartments.

TCRdb itself ran the 5' RACE reads through MiXCR, one entry per CDR3 protein. The profile covers roughly 120,000 distinct CDR3 sequences, with under 8% appearing a single time and around 2.7% taken by the ten largest. CDR1 and CDR2 from the germline V gene are MNHEY and SVGEGT. The CDR3 is 16 residues long. This clonotype was counted a single time. Its antigen is undetermined. A much bigger clone sits one base away, suggesting this may be a read error. The sequence derives from a man aged 18 to 30 who received the YFV17D yellow fever vaccine. V is TRBV6-2 or TRBV6-3 and J is TRBJ2-1; maybe TRBD1 (6 bases). Sequencing was performed on CD4+ T cells sorted from PBMCs, taken 10 to 11 days after the first yellow fever vaccination. In nucleotides, the CDR3 is TGTGCCACCAGTGGACAGACGGACCTCTCCTACAATGAGCAGTTCTTC. The encoded protein is CATSGQTDLSYNEQFF.